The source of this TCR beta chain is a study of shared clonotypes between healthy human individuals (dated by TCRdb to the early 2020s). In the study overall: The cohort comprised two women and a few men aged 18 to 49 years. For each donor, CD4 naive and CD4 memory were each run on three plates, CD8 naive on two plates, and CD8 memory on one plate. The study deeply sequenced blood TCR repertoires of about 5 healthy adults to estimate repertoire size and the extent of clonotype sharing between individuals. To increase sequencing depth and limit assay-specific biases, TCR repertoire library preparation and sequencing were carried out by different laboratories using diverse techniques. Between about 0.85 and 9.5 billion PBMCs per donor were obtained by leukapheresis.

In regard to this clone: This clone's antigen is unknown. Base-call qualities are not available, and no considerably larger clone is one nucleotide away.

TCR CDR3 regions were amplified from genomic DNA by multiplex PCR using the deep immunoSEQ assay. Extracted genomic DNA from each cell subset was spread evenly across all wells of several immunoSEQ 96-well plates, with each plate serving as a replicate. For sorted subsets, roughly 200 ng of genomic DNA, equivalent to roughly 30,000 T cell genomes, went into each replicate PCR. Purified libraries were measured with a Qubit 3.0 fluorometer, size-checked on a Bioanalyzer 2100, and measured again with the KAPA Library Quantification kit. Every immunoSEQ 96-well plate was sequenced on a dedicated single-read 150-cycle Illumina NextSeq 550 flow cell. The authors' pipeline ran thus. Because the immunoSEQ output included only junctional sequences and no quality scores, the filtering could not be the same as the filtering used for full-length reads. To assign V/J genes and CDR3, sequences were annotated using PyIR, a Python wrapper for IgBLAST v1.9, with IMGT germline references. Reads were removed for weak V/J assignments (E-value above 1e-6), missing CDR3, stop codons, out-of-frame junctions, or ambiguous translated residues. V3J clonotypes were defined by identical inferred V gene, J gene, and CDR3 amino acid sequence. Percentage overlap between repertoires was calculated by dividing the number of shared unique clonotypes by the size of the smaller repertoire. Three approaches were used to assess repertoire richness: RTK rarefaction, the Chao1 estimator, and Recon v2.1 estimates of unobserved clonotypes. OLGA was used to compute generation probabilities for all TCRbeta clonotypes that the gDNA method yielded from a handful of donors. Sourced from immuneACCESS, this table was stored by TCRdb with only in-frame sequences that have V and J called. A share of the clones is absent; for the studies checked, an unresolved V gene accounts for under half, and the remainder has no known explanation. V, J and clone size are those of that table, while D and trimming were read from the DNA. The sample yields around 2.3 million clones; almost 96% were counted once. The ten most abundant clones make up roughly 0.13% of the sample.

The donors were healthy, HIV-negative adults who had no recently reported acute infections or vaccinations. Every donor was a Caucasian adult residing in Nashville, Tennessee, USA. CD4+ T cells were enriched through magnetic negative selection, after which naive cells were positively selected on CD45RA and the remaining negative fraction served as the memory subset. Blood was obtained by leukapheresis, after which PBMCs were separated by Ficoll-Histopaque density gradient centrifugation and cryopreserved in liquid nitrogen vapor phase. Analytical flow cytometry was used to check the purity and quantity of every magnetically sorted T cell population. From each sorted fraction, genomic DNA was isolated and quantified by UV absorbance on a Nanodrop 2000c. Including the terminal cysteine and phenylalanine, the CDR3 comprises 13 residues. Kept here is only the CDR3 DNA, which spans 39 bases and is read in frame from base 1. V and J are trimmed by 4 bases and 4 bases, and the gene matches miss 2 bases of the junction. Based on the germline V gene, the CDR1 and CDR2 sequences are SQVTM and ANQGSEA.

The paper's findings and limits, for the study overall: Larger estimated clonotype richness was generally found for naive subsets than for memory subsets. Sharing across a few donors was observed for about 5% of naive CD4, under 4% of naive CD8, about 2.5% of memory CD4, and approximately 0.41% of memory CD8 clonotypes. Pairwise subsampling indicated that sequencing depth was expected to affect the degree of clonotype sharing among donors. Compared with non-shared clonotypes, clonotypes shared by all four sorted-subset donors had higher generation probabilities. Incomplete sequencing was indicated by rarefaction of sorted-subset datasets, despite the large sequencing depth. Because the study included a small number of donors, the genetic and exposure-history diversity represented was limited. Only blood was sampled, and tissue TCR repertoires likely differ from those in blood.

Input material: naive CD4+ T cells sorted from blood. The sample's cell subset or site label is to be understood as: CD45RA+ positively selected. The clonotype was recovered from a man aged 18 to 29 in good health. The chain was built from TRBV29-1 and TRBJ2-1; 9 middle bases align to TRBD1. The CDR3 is CSVGDRVYNEQFF. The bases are TGCAGCGTTGGGGACAGGGTTTACAATGAGCAGTTCTTC.